The clone carrying this T cell receptor (beta chain) was picked up many times. J was trimmed by 0 bases and V by 5 bases; bases with no gene match: 1. This CDR3 is 13 amino acids long. In germline, CDR1 is SEHNR, CDR2 FQNEAQ (reference sequence). Expressed TCRB transcripts were sequenced because the entire RNA isolate underwent reverse transcription. Data came from immunoSEQ multiplex PCR; TCRdb stores just in-frame clones and leaves some out. Among approximately 150,000 clones listed, roughly 9.3% were seen once. The sample comes from a study of beta chain features in type 1 diabetes. The chain carries TRBV7-9 and TRBJ2-7; 7 bases are a match to TRBD1. The TCR originated in a woman aged 35 to 49 in good health. Sample: central memory CD4+ T cells from blood. The CDR3 DNA reads TGTGCCAGCAGCAGGACAGGCTCCTACGAGCAGTACTTC. It translates to CASSRTGSYEQYF.